Given below is one TCR beta chain in context. This clone showed up just once. Its cognate antigen has yet to be identified. No base qualities exist here, and no much larger clone lies one base off it. This sample was taken from a study of shared clonotypes between healthy human individuals (dated by TCRdb to the early 2020s). Study-wide context: A couple of women and a few men aged 18 to 49 years were included in the cohort. Per donor, three plates each were used for CD4 naive and CD4 memory, two for CD8 naive, and one for CD8 memory. To estimate repertoire size and how much clonotype sharing occurs between individuals, the study deeply sequenced the blood TCR repertoires of several healthy adults. Leukapheresis yielded between about 0.94 and 10 billion PBMCs per donor. Different laboratories and diverse techniques were used to prepare libraries and sequence TCR repertoires, to increase sequencing depth and limit assay-specific biases.

Using the deep immunoSEQ assay, multiplex PCR amplified TCR CDR3 regions from genomic DNA. For each cell subset, the extracted genomic DNA was distributed evenly across all wells of several immunoSEQ 96-well plates, and each plate served as one replicate. For sorted subsets, roughly 0.2 ug genomic DNA, equal to some 30,000 T cell genomes, was loaded into each replicate PCR. Purified libraries were measured with a Qubit 3.0 fluorometer, size-checked on a Bioanalyzer 2100, and measured again with the KAPA Library Quantification kit. Each immunoSEQ 96-well plate was sequenced on its own single-read 150-cycle Illumina NextSeq 550 flow cell. As for the authors' bioinformatics: Because the immunoSEQ output held only junctional sequences and lacked quality scores, the filtering could not match the filtering applied to full-length reads. Sequences were annotated with PyIR, a Python wrapper for IgBLAST v1.9, using IMGT germline references to assign V/J genes and CDR3. Reads were filtered out if the reads had weak V/J assignments (E-value above 1e-6), no CDR3, stop codons, out-of-frame junctions, or ambiguous translated residues. V3J clonotypes were defined as sequences sharing the same inferred V gene, J gene, and CDR3 amino acid sequence. Percentage overlap between repertoires was calculated by dividing the number of shared unique clonotypes by the size of the smaller repertoire. RTK rarefaction, the Chao1 estimator, and Recon v2.1 estimates of unobserved clonotypes were used to assess repertoire richness. For all TCRbeta clonotypes obtained by the gDNA method from a few donors, generation probabilities were computed with OLGA. Imported from immuneACCESS, the table was reduced by TCRdb to in-frame sequences with V and J called. These copies leave out some clones; in studies compared against another copy, an unresolved V gene accounts for under half, and the cause of the remainder is not known. V, J and clone size reflect that table, while D and trimming were determined from the DNA. The table for this sample lists hundreds of thousands of clones; around 72% of them were counted only once. The leading ten clones occupy around 1.6% of the sample.

Donors were healthy HIV-negative adults with no recently reported acute infections or vaccinations. Every donor was a Caucasian adult living in Nashville, Tennessee, USA. CD4+ T cells were enriched through magnetic negative selection, after which naive cells were positively selected on CD45RA and the remaining negative fraction served as the memory subset. Blood was obtained by leukapheresis, after which PBMCs were separated by Ficoll-Histopaque density gradient centrifugation and cryopreserved in liquid nitrogen vapor phase. Purity and quantity of every magnetically sorted T cell population were checked by analytical flow cytometry. From each sorted fraction, genomic DNA was isolated and quantified by UV absorbance on a Nanodrop 2000c. The CDR3 runs 17 amino acids, cysteine and phenylalanine included. The read is trimmed to its CDR3 DNA, 51 bases read in frame from base 1. As encoded in the germline V gene, CDR1 is LGHNT while CDR2 is FRNRAP. V loses 0 bases at its end and J loses 6 bases; junction bases beyond the gene matches: 11.

Beyond this particular receptor, the publication reports: Across a few donors, roughly 5.4% of naive CD4, approximately 3.6% of naive CD8, 2.3% of memory CD4, and 0.4% of memory CD8 clonotypes were shared. Because the study included only a small number of donors, the genetic and exposure-history diversity represented was limited. Pairwise subsampling indicated that sequencing depth was expected to affect the degree of clonotype sharing among donors. Rarefaction of sorted-subset datasets indicated incomplete sequencing despite the large sequencing depth. Sampling was restricted to blood, and TCR repertoires in tissues likely differ from the TCR repertoires found in blood. Clonotypes shared by all four sorted-subset donors showed higher generation probabilities than non-shared clonotypes. Estimated clonotype richness was generally larger for naive than for memory subsets.

The TCR comes from a woman aged 25 to 45 in good health. The specimen sequenced was memory CD4+ T cells sorted from blood. Per the publication, the cell subset or site label means: CD45RA-negative fraction. The sequence is built from TRBV12-5 and TRBJ2-1, and TRBD2 matches 7 of the central bases. The DNA sequence is given as TGTGCTAGTGGTTTGGTACTCGGGCGGGAGTACGGCAATGAGCAGTTCTTC. Its protein reads: CASGLVLGREYGNEQFF.